This T cell receptor beta chain was identified in a study of post-analysis software for immune sequencing data. The authors incorporated unique molecular identifiers into the TCR beta cDNA libraries. In TCRdb, the PCR reads were re-called with MiXCR into one record per CDR3 protein. There are about 540,000 distinct CDR3 sequences in the sample; 34% occur only once, and less than 6% lies in the top ten. General observations from the study: Controls had lower frequencies than patients of four or five TRBV segments, which included TRBV5-6, TRBV5-1 and TRBV20-1.

CDR3 length: 14 residues. From germline, CDR1 is KGHSH and CDR2 LQKENI. V shed 5 bases, J shed 3 bases, and the junction held 4 bases outside the gene matches. A remark on this clonotype: Its antigen remains unidentified.

This rearrangement joins TRBV18 to TRBJ1-2; 9 positions agree with TRBD1. The sample was blood. The sequence was collected from a girl between 2 and 17 years old with multiple sclerosis. This CDR3 reads CASSVDRGDYGYTF. CDR3 coding DNA: TGTGCCAGCTCAGTGGACAGGGGAGACTATGGCTACACCTTC.